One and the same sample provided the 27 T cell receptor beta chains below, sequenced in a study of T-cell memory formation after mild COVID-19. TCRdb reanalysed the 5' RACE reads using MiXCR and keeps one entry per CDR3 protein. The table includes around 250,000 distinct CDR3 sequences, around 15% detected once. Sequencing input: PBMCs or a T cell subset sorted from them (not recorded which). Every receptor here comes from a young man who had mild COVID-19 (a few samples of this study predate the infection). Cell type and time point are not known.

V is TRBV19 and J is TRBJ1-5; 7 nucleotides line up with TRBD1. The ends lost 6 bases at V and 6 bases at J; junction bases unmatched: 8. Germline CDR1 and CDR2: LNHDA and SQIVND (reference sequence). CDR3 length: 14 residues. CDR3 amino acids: CASRSTGSGQPQHF. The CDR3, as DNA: TGTGCCAGTAGATCGACAGGGTCGGGTCAGCCCCAGCATTTT.

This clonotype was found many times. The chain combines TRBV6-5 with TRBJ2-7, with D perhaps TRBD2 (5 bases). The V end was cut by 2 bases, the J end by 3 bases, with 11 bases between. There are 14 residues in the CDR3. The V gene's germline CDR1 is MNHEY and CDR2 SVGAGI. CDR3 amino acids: CASSYRWGDYEQYF. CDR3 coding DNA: TGTGCCAGCAGTTACCGTTGGGGAGACTACGAGCAGTACTTC.

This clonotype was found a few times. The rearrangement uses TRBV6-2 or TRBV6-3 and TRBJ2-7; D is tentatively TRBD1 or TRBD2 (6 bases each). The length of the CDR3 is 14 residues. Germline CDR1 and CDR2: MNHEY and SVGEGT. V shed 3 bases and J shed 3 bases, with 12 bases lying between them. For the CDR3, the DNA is TGTGCCAGCAGTTATCGGGGGCGACGCTACGAGCAGTACTTC. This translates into CASSYRGRRYEQYF.

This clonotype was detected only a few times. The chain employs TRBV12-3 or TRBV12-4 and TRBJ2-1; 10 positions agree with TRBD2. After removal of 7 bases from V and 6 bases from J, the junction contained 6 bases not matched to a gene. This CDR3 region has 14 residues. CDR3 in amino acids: CASNLGLAANEQFF. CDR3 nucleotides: TGTGCCAGCAACCTAGGACTAGCGGCCAATGAGCAGTTCTTC.

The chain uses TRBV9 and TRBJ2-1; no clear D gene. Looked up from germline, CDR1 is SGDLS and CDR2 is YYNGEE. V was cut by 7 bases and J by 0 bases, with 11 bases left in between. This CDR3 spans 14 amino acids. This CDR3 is CASGLTASYNEQFF. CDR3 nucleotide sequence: TGTGCCAGCGGGCTCACAGCCTCCTACAATGAGCAGTTCTTC. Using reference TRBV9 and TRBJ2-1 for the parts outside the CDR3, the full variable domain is DSGVTQTPKHLITATGQRVTLRCSPRSGDLSVYWYQQSLDQGLQFLIQYYNGEERAKGNILERFSAQQFPDLHSELNLSSLELGDSALYFCASGLTASYNEQFFGPGTRLTVL.

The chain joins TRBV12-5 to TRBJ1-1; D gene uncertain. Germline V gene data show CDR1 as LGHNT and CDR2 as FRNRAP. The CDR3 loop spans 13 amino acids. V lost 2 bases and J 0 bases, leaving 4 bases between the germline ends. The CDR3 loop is CASGLSVNTEAFF. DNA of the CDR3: TGTGCTAGTGGTTTGTCAGTGAACACTGAAGCTTTCTTT.

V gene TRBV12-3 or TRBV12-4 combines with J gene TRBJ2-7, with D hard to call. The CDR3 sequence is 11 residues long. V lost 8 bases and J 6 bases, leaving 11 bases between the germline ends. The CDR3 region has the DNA TGTGCCAGCGGCCGTTCGAGCGAGCAGTACTTC. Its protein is CASGRSSEQYF.

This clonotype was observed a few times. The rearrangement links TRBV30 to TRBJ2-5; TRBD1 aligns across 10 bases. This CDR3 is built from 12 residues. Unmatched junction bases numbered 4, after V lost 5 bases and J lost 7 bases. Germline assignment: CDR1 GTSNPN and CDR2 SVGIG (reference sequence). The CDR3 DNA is TGTGCCTGGGACAGGGGGCTCGGGACCCAGTACTTC. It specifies CAWDRGLGTQYF.

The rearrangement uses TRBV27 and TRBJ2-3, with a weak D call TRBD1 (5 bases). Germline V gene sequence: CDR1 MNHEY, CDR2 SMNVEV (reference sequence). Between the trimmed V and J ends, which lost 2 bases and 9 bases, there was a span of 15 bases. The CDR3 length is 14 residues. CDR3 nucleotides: TGTGCCAGCAGTTTAAACAGGATTGCCGACACGCAGTATTTT. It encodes CASSLNRIADTQYF.

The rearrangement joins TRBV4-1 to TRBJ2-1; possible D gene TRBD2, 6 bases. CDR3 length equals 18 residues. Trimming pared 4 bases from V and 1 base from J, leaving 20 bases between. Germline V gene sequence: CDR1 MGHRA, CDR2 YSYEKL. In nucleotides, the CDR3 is TGCGCCAGCAGCCCGGGCCCCGGACTACCGCTTTCCTACAATGAGCAGTTCTTC. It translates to CASSPGPGLPLSYNEQFF.

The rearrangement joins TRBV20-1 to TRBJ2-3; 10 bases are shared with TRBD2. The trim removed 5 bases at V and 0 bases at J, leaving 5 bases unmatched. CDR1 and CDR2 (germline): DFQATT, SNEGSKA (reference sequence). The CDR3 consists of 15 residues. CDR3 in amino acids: CSAPRTSGSTDTQYF. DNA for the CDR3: TGCAGTGCTCCCCGGACTAGCGGAAGCACAGATACGCAGTATTTT.

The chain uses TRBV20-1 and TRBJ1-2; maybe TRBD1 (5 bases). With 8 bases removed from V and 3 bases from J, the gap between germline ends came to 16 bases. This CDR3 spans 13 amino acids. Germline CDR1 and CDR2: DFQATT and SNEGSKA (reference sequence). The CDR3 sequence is CSPLNRTDYGYTF. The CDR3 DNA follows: TGCAGTCCCCTTAACAGGACCGACTATGGCTACACCTTC.

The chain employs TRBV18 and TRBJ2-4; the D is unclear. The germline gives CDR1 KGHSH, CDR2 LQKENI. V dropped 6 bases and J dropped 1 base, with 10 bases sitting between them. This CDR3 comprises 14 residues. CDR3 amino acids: CASSVDGAKNIQYF. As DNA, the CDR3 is TGTGCCAGCTCTGTGGACGGGGCCAAAAACATTCAGTACTTC.

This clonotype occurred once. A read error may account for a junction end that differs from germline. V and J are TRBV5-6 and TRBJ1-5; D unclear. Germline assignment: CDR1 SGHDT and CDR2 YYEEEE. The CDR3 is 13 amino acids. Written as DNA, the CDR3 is TGTGCCATCAGCTTGGACGAGCGGCAGCCCCAGCATTTT. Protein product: CAISLDERQPQHF.

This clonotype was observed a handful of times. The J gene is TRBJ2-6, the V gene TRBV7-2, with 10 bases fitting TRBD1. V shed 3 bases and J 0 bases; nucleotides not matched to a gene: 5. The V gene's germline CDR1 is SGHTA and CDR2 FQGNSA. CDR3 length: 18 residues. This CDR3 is CASSLLGQGLSGANVLTF. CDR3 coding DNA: TGTGCCAGCAGCTTGTTGGGACAGGGGCTCTCTGGGGCCAACGTCCTGACTTTC.

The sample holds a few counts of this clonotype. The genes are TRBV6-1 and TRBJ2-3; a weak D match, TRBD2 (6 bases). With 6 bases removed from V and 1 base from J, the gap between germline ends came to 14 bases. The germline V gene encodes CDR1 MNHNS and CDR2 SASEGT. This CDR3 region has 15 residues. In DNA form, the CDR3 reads TGTGCCAGCAGAGTACGGGACTTACGCACAGATACGCAGTATTTT. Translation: CASRVRDLRTDTQYF.

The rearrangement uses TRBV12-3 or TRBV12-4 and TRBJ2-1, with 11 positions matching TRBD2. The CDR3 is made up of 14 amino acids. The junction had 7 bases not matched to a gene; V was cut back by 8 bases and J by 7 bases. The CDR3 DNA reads TGTGCCAGCCTTAGCGGGGGGGCCCTTAATGAGCAGTTCTTC. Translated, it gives CASLSGGALNEQFF.

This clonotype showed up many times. The CDR3 loop is CASSPLSADSYGYTF. The CDR3 coding sequence is TGTGCCAGCAGTCCGCTTTCGGCGGACAGCTATGGCTACACCTTC. The chain has TRBV9 and TRBJ1-2; tentative D call: TRBD1 (6 bases). V was cut by 5 bases and J by 4 bases, with 18 bases left in between. This CDR3 contains 15 residues. Germline CDR1 SGDLS, CDR2 YYNGEE.

The CDR3 spells CASSRRGLENIQYF. The CDR3 nucleotides read TGTGCCAGCAGCCGGCGCGGCTTGGAAAACATTCAGTACTTC. This chain connects TRBV16 to TRBJ2-4; D remains ambiguous. Between the trimmed V and J ends, which lost 4 bases and 5 bases, there was a span of 12 bases. Germline loops: CDR1 KGHSY, CDR2 FQNENV. This CDR3 has 14 residues.

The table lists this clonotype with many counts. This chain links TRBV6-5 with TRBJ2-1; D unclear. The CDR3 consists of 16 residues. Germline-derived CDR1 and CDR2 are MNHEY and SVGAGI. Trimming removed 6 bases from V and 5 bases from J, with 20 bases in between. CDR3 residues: CASRRRAAYGNNEQFF. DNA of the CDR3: TGTGCCAGCAGGCGCCGGGCGGCATACGGCAACAATGAGCAGTTCTTC.

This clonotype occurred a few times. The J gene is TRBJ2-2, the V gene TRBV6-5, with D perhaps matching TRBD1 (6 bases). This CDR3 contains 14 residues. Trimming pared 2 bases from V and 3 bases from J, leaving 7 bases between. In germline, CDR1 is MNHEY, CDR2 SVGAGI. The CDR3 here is CASSYNRDTGELFF. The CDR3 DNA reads TGTGCCAGCAGTTACAACAGGGACACCGGGGAGCTGTTTTTT.

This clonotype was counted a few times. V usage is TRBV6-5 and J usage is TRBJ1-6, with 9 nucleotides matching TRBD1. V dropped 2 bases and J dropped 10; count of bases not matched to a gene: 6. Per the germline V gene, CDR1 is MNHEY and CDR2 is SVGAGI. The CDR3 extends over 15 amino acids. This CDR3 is CASSYRGTGRSPLHF. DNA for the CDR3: TGTGCCAGCAGTTACCGAGGGACAGGGAGATCACCCCTCCACTTT.

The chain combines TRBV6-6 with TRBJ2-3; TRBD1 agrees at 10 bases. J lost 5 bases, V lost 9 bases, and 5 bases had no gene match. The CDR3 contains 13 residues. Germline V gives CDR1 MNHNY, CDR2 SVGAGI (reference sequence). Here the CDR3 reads CASRTGGEDTQYF. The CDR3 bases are TGTGCCAGTCGGACAGGGGGAGAAGATACGCAGTATTTT.

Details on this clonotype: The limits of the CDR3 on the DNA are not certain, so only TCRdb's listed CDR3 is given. Here the CDR3 reads CASSSSDRGEEKLFF. The chain combines TRBV6-5 with TRBJ1-4; TRBD1 is the table's D call and was not checked against the DNA. The V gene's germline CDR1 is MNHEY and CDR2 SVGAGI. The CDR3 contains 15 residues when both ends are counted.

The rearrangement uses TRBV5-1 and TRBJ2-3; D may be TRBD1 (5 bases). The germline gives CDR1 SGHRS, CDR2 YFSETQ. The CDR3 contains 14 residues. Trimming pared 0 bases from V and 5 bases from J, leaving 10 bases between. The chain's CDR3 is CASSLGQFEDTQYF. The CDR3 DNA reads TGCGCCAGCAGCTTGGGACAGTTCGAAGATACGCAGTATTTT.

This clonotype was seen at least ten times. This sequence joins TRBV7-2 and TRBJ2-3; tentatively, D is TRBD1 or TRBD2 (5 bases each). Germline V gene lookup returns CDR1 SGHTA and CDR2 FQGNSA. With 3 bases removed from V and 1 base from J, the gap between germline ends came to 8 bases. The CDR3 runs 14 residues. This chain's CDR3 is CASSFRDGTDTQYF. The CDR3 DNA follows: TGTGCCAGCAGCTTTCGGGACGGCACAGATACGCAGTATTTT.

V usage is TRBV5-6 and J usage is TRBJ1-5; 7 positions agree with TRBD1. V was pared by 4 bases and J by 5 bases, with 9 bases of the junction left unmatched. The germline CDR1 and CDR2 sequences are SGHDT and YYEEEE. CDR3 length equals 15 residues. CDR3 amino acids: CASSSKPGQYQPQHF. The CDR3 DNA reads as TGTGCCAGCAGCAGCAAACCGGGACAGTATCAGCCCCAGCATTTT.